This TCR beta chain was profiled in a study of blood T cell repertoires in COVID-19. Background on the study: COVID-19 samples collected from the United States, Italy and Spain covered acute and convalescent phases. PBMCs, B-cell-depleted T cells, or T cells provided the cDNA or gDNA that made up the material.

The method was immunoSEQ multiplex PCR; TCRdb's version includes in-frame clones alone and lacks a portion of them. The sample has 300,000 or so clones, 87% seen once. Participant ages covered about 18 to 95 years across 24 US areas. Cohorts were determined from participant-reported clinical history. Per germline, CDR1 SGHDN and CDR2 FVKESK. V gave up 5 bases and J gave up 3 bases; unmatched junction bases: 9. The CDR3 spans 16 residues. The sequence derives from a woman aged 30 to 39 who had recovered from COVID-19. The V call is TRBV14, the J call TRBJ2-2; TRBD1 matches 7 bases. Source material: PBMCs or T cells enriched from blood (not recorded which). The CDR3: CASSKTTGYDTGELFF. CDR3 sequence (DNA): TGTGCCAGCAGCAAAACGACAGGGTACGACACCGGGGAGCTGTTTTTT.